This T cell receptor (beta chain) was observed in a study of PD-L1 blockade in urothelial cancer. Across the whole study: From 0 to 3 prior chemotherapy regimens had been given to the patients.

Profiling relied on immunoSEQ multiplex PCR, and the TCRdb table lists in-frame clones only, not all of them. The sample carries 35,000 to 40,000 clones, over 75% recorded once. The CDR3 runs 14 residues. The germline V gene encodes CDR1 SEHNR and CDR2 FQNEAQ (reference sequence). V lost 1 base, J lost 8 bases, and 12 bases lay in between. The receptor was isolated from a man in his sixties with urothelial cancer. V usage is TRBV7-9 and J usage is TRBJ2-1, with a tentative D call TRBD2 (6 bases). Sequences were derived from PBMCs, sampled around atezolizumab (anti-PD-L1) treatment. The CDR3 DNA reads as TGTGCCAGCAGCTTAGACGGCAGGGAGGATGAGCAGTTCTTC. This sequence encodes CASSLDGREDEQFF.